Given below is one T cell receptor (beta chain) in context. Its specificity is unknown. The sample is drawn from a study of T cells in Graves' hyperthyroidism and ophthalmopathy. Trimming removed 5 bases from V and 1 base from J; junction bases left unmatched: 7. The CDR3 length is 16 residues. Germline V gives CDR1 SGHTA, CDR2 FQGNSA. Stable hyperthyroidism: no ophthalmopathy progression over 18 months of follow-up. Not enrolled were patients with uncontrolled infection, other autoimmune disease, pregnancy or lactation. Diagnoses were made from clinical symptoms, serum measures (thyroxine and TRAb), thyroid ultrasound and orbital computed tomography. Broader study findings: Blood held most thyroid clonotypes expanded above 0.001 frequency.

Amplified TCR beta CDR3 regions came from RNA transcripts. HTBI primers were the set used in a first-round RT-PCR of the TCR CDR3. TCRdb fed the multiplex PCR reads into MiXCR, producing one record per CDR3 protein. The repertoire holds about 610,000 distinct CDR3 sequences, with just over 45% as singletons. The chain has TRBV7-2 and TRBJ2-5; 10 bases line up with TRBD2. The sequence was obtained from a woman younger than 30 with Graves' hyperthyroidism. Input material: peripheral blood or thyroid tissue (not recorded which). The CDR3 sequence is CASSVRTSGTQETQYF. The CDR3 DNA is TGTGCCAGCAGCGTCAGAACTAGCGGGACCCAAGAGACCCAGTACTTC.